Shown below are 12 T cell receptor beta chains from a single sample sequenced in a study of blood T cells in healthy people across ages. The authors ran a second PCR of 7 to 11 cycles using a sample-barcoded 5' primer and a J-beta primer mix. TCRdb used MiXCR to reprocess the 5' RACE reads, holding one entry per CDR3 protein. Of approximately 290,000 distinct CDR3 sequences in the sample, 27% were seen once. Sequences were obtained from blood. The receptor set was obtained from a woman aged 65 to 85 in good health.

The chain has TRBV5-1 and TRBJ1-4; D uncertain. This CDR3 has 14 amino acids. Trimming stripped 2 bases from V and 7 bases from J, with 12 bases between. Germline V gene data show CDR1 as SGHRS and CDR2 as YFSETQ. The CDR3 protein is CASSFNPVAEKLFF. CDR3 in DNA: TGCGCCAGCAGCTTTAATCCGGTGGCTGAAAAACTGTTTTTT. Full variable domain (outside the CDR3, taken from reference TRBV5-1 and TRBJ1-4): KAGVTQTPRYLIKTRGQQVTLSCSPISGHRSVSWYQQTPGQGLQFLFEYFSETQRNKGNFPGRFSGRQFSNSRSEMNVSTLELGDSALYLCASSFNPVAEKLFFGSGTQLSVL.

A few counts support this clonotype. The rearrangement joins TRBV6-2 or TRBV6-3 to TRBJ1-2; TRBD1 aligns across 7 bases. This CDR3 has 14 amino acids. The junction had 8 bases not matched to a gene; V was cut back by 6 bases and J by 4 bases. The V gene's germline CDR1 is MNHEY and CDR2 SVGEGT. The CDR3 loop is CASRRQGMGYGYTF. CDR3 nucleotides: TGTGCCAGCAGACGACAGGGTATGGGCTATGGCTACACCTTC.

The V call is TRBV29-1, the J call TRBJ2-7; 7 nucleotides match TRBD1. V was pared by 5 bases and J by 6 bases, with 13 bases of the junction left unmatched. This CDR3 has 14 amino acids. Per the germline V gene, CDR1 is SQVTM and CDR2 is ANQGSEA. The CDR3 sequence: CSVIGQAGRSEQYF. The DNA of the CDR3 is TGCAGCGTTATTGGACAGGCCGGGCGCTCCGAGCAGTACTTC.

The chain joins TRBV3-1 to TRBJ1-4; D possibly corresponds to TRBD1 (6 bases). V dropped 6 bases and J dropped 5 bases, with 19 bases sitting between them. Germline lookup yields CDR1 LGHDT and CDR2 YNNKEL (reference sequence). The CDR3 is made up of 16 amino acids. The CDR3 DNA reads TGTGCCAGCAGTCCCCCTAATACAGGGAGAAATGAAAAACTGTTTTTT. As protein: CASSPPNTGRNEKLFF.

This clonotype was seen a few times. The rearrangement links TRBV9 to TRBJ1-3; the D gene is possibly TRBD1 (5 bases). Germline values: CDR1 SGDLS, CDR2 YYNGEE. The ends were cut back, 7 bases at V and 1 base at J, with 12 bases in the middle. CDR3 length: 14 amino acids. The CDR3 spells CASGPGLSGNTIYF. The CDR3 nucleotides are TGTGCCAGCGGCCCAGGGTTATCTGGAAACACCATATATTTT. Combining the CDR3 with reference TRBV9 and TRBJ1-3 gives the whole variable domain DSGVTQTPKHLITATGQRVTLRCSPRSGDLSVYWYQQSLDQGLQFLIQYYNGEERAKGNILERFSAQQFPDLHSELNLSSLELGDSALYFCASGPGLSGNTIYFGEGSWLTVV.

This clonotype was detected many times. V gene TRBV20-1 combines with J gene TRBJ2-5; D gene unclear. V lost 0 bases, J lost 4 bases, and 12 bases lay in between. CDR3 length: 14 amino acids. Looked up from germline, CDR1 is DFQATT and CDR2 is SNEGSKA (reference sequence). Written as DNA, the CDR3 is TGCAGTGCTAGAGATACCATGGGCAGAGAGACCCAGTACTTC. Amino acid sequence: CSARDTMGRETQYF.

The rearrangement links TRBV6-1 to TRBJ2-5, with D possibly matching TRBD2 (6 bases). The germline V gene has CDR1 MNHNS and CDR2 SASEGT. The CDR3 runs to 13 residues. V lost 2 bases and J 5 bases, leaving 9 bases between the germline ends. The CDR3 coding sequence is TGTGCCAGCAGTGAAACCGCGGGGGAGACCCAGTACTTC. This sequence encodes CASSETAGETQYF.

V gene TRBV28 combines with J gene TRBJ2-7, with 7 bases lining up with TRBD1. Germline V gives CDR1 MDHEN, CDR2 SYDVKM. There are 14 residues in the CDR3. Trimming took 2 bases from V and 3 from J; bases not matched to a gene: 4. The CDR3 DNA sequence: TGTGCCAGCAGTTTAGGGACAGTCCTCTACGAGCAGTACTTC. Translated, it gives CASSLGTVLYEQYF.

The chain couples TRBV28 to TRBJ2-1; 9 bases agree with TRBD2. Unmatched junction bases numbered 6, after V lost 3 bases and J lost 6 bases. CDR1 and CDR2 (germline): MDHEN, SYDVKM. The CDR3 is 15 amino acids. CDR3 DNA sequence: TGTGCCAGCAGTTTGCCTAGCGGGACCTTCAATGAGCAGTTCTTC. It yields the protein CASSLPSGTFNEQFF. Full variable domain (rest looked up from reference TRBV28 and TRBJ2-1): DVKVTQSSRYLVKRTGEKVFLECVQDMDHENMFWYRQDPGLGLRLIYFSYDVKMKEKGDIPEGYSVSREKKERFSLILESASTNQTSMYLCASSLPSGTFNEQFFGPGTRLTVL.

The chain joins TRBV4-3 to TRBJ2-5; 12 bases are a match to TRBD2. The J call may be wrong; the DNA end is better matched by TRBJ2-1. This CDR3 has 19 residues. CDR1 is LGHNA, CDR2 YSLEER, per germline. CDR3 sequence: CASSQEGTSGPNPYNEQFF. CDR3 nucleotide sequence: TGCGCCAGCAGCCAAGAGGGGACTAGCGGGCCGAACCCGTACAATGAGCAGTTCTTC.

The rearrangement links TRBV7-2 to TRBJ2-3; D gene unclear. CDR3 length equals 14 residues. In germline, CDR1 is SGHTA, CDR2 FQGNSA. Trimming stripped 2 bases from V and 0 bases from J, with 6 bases between. The CDR3 DNA is TGTGCCAGCAGCTTAATTGTCAGCACAGATACGCAGTATTTT. It specifies CASSLIVSTDTQYF.

This clonotype was found a few times. This rearrangement joins TRBV11-2 to TRBJ2-5, with D perhaps being TRBD1 or TRBD2 (6 bases each). The end of the DNA aligns better with TRBJ2-1, so the J call may be wrong. The germline CDR1 and CDR2 sequences are SGHAT and FQNNGV. This CDR3 is built from 17 residues. CDR3 residues: CASSLGGLTGEANEQFF. The DNA of the CDR3 is TGTGCCAGCAGCCTAGGGGGGTTAACGGGAGAGGCAAATGAGCAGTTCTTC.